The TCR beta chain under discussion was sequenced for a study of cytomegalovirus exposure and HLA in healthy donors. Study summary: HLA-typed donors contributed 80 million to 85 million unique TCRs, which were held in an early data release.

The CDR3 has 12 residues. CDR1 and CDR2 (germline): SEHNR, FQNEAQ (reference sequence). Primers: 60 Vbeta forward and 13 Jbeta reverse. Only in-frame clones appear in the TCRdb table, and some are missing; sequencing was by immunoSEQ multiplex PCR. The sample includes about 85,000 clones, 80% of them seen just once. Points on this clone: The junction differs from germline at one of its ends, possibly a read error.

This sequence joins TRBV7-9 and TRBJ1-1; possibly TRBD1 for D (5 bases). Sequencing was carried out using PBMCs. This TCR was sampled from a man aged 50 or older in good health and CMV-seropositive. The CDR3 DNA reads as TGTTCCAGCAGCTTACGGGGGTCTGAAGCTTTCTTT. This codes for CSSSLRGSEAFF. Variable domain in full (rest from reference TRBV7-9 and TRBJ1-1): DTGVSQNPRHKITKRGQNVTFRCDPISEHNRLYWYRQTLGQGPEFLTYFQNEAQLEKSRLLSDRFSAERPKGSFSTLEIQRTEQGDSAMYLCSSSLRGSEAFFGQGTRLTVV.